This T cell receptor beta chain is drawn from a study of blood T cells in healthy people across ages. Notes on this clonotype: Its antigen is undetermined.

Next came a second PCR, run for roughly 6 to 11 cycles, which used a sample-barcoded 5' primer along with a J-beta primer mix. TCRdb reanalysed the 5' RACE reads using MiXCR and keeps one entry per CDR3 protein. The profile shows some 710,000 distinct CDR3 sequences, 35% to 50% of them singletons. Study results and limitations: There was no known CMV status for donors, so expanded clonotype changes were possibly confounded.

The source of this sequence is a man aged 80 or over in good health. The source material was blood.

CDR3 sequence reads: CASSLLGDQETQYF. CDR3 nucleotide sequence: TGCGCCAGCAGCTTGCTTGGGGACCAAGAGACCCAGTACTTC. This chain joins TRBV5-1 and TRBJ2-5; D remains unclear. Germline V gives CDR1 SGHRS, CDR2 YFSETQ. Trimming removed 1 base at V and 0 bases at J, with 7 bases between. The CDR3 has 14 amino acids.